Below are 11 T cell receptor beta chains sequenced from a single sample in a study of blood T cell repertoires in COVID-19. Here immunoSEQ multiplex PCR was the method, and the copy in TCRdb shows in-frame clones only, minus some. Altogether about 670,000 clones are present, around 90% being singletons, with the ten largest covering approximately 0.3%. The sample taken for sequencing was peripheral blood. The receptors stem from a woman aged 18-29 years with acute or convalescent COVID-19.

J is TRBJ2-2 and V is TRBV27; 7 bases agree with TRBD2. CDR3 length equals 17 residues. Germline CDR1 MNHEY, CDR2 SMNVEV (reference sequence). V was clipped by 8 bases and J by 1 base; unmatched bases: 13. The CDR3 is CASRPVISGVNTGELFF. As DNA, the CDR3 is TGTGCCAGCCGACCCGTAATCAGCGGGGTGAACACCGGGGAGCTGTTTTTT.

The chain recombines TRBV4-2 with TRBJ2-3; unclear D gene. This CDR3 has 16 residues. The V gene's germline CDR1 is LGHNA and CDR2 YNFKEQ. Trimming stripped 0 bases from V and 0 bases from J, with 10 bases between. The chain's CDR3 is CASSQDWAPSTDTQYF. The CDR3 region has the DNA TGTGCCAGCAGCCAAGACTGGGCCCCTAGCACAGATACGCAGTATTTT.

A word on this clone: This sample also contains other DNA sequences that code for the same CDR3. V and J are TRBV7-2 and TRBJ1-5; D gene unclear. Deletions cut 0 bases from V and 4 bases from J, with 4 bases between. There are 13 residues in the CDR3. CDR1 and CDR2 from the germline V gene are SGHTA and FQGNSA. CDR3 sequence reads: CASSLARNQPQHF. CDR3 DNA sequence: TGTGCCAGCAGCTTAGCACGGAATCAGCCCCAGCATTTT.

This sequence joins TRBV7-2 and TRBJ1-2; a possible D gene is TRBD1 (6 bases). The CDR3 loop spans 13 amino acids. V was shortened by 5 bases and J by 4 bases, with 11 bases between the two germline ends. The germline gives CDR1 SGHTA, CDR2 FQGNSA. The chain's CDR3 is CASSPDSPYGYTF. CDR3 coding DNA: TGTGCCAGCAGCCCGGACAGTCCCTATGGCTACACCTTC.

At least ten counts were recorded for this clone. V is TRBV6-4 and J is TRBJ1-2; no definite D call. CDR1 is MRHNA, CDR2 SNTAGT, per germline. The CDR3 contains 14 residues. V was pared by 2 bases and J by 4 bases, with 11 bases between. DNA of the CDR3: TGTGCCAGCAGTGACGGGCAGTCATCCTATGGCTACACCTTC. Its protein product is CASSDGQSSYGYTF.

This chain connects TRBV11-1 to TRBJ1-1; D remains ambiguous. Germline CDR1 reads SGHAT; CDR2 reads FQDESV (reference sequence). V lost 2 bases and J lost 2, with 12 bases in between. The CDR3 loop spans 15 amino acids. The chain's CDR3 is CASSLFGRGNTEAFF. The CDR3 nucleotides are TGTGCCAGCAGCTTATTTGGCAGAGGAAACACTGAAGCTTTCTTT.

CDR3 in amino acids: CASHAGGQGTAFF. DNA of the CDR3: TGTGCCAGCCACGCCGGAGGACAGGGGACAGCTTTCTTT. This chain uses TRBV2 with TRBJ1-1; 9 bases are a match to TRBD1. The trim removed 8 bases at V and 10 bases at J, leaving 11 bases unmatched. This CDR3 contains 13 residues. The germline V gene encodes CDR1 SNHLY and CDR2 FYNNEI.

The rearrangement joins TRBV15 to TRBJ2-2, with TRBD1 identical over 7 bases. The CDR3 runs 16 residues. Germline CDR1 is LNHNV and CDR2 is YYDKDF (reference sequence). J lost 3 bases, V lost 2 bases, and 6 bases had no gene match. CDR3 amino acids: CATSRPTGVDTGELFF. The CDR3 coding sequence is TGTGCCACCAGCAGACCCACAGGGGTAGACACCGGGGAGCTGTTTTTT.

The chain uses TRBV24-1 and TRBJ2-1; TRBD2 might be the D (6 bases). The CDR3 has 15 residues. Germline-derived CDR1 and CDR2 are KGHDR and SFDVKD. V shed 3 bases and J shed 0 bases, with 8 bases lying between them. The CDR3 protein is CATSDRGSSYNEQFF. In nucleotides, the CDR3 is TGTGCCACCAGTGATCGGGGGAGCTCCTACAATGAGCAGTTCTTC.

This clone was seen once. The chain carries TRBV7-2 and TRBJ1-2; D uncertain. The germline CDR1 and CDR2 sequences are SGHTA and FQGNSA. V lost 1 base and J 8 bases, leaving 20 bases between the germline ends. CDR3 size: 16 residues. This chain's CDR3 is CASSLGRGGPVRGYTF. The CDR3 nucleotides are TGTGCCAGCAGCTTAGGTCGGGGAGGGCCCGTTCGGGGCTACACCTTC.

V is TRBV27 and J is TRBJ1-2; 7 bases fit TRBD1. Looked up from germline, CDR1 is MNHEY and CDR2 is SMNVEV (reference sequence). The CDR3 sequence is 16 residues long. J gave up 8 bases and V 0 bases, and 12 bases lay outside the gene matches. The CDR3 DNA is TGTGCCAGCAGTTTATCGCCCCCGGACAGGTTTGAAGGCTACACCTTC. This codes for CASSLSPPDRFEGYTF.